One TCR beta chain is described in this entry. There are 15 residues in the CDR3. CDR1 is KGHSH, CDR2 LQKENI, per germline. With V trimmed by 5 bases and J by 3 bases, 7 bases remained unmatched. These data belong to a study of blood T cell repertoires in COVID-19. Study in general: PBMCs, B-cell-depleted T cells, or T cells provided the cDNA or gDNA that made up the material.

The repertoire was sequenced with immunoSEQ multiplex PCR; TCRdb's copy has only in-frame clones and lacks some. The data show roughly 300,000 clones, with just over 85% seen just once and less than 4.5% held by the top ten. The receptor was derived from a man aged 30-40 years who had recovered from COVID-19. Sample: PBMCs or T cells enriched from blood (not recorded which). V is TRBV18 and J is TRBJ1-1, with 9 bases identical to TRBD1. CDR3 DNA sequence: TGTGCCAGCTCATCATTACAGGGGGCGGACACTGAAGCTTTCTTT. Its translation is CASSSLQGADTEAFF.